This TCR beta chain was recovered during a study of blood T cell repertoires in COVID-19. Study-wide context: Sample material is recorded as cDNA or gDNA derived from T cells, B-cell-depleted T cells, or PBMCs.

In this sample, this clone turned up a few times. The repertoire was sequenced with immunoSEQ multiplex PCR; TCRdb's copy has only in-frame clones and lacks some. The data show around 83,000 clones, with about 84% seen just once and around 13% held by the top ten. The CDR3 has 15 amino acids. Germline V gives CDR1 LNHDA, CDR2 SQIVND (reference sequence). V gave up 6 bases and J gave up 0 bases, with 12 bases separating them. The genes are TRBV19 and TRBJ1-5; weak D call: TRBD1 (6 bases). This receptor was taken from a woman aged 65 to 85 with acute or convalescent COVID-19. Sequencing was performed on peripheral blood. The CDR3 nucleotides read TGTGCCAGTAGACCTGGACAGTATAGCAATCAGCCCCAGCATTTT. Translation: CASRPGQYSNQPQHF.